The clone carrying this T cell receptor beta chain was seen a single time. The CDR3 covers 15 residues. The germline V gene encodes CDR1 MDHEN and CDR2 SYDVKM. Trimming took 6 bases from V and 7 from J; bases not matched to a gene: 15. This table comes from immunoSEQ multiplex PCR, and its TCRdb copy is limited to in-frame clones, with some not included. The table has 350,000 or so clones, more than 90% seen once. This sample is part of a study of blood T cell repertoires in COVID-19. The chain uses TRBV28 and TRBJ2-7; 7 positions match TRBD1. The sequence was collected from a woman under 40 who had recovered from COVID-19. The sample comprised PBMCs or T cells enriched from blood (not recorded which). The DNA of the CDR3 is TGTGCCAGCAGCTCCTTGTCGACAGGGCCTCGGGAGCAGTACTTC. Translating gives CASSSLSTGPREQYF.